A selection of T cell receptor beta chains follows, all from one sample in a study of T cell repertoires in cytomegalovirus infection. MiXCR was run by TCRdb on the reads, yielding one entry per CDR3 protein. The sample has 450,000 to 550,000 distinct CDR3 sequences, about 15% seen once; the top ten hold 24%. Sequencing was carried out using CD8+ T cells from PBMCs. The origin of the receptors is a human donor in good health (CMV status not recorded). Some clones in this sample may be carry-over from other donors' samples. The CDR3 runs from the conserved cysteine through the conserved F or W. Fields, in order: CDR3 length, V gene, J gene, clone size, D gene, CDR3 DNA, CDR3 protein. The D gene is left open where the match is weak. Size is omitted from some rows. Given values are once, few, many or a class for expanded clones.

15,TRBV4-1,TRBJ1-2,NA,NA,TGCGCCAGCAGCCAAGGTCAGGGTAAGGGCTATGGCTACACCTTC,CASSQGQGKGYGYTF
15,TRBV27,TRBJ1-3,few,NA,TGTGCCAGCAGCAGTGAAGGGACGGTTGGAAACACCATATATTTT,CASSSEGTVGNTIYF
16,TRBV5-4,TRBJ2-1,few,TRBD2,TGTGCCAGCAGCTTGGCCGGGGGGACTAGTGTGTATGAGCAGTTCTTC,CASSLAGGTSVYEQFF
17,TRBV5-1,TRBJ2-7,few,TRBD1,TGCGCCAGCAGCTTGGATGCGGGACAGGTGAAAAGTTACGAGCAGTACTTC,CASSLDAGQVKSYEQYF
12,TRBV2,TRBJ2-7,few,NA,TGTGCCAGCTGTGGAGGATTGGACGAGCAGTACTTC,CASCGGLDEQYF
13,TRBV19,TRBJ1-5,NA,NA,TGTGCCAGTCTCCAGGCCCTCAATCAGCCCCAGCATTTT,CASLQALNQPQHF
15,TRBV7-9,TRBJ1-5,many,TRBD1,TGTGCCAGCAGCAAAACAGGGGAATTTAATCAGCCCCAGCATTTT,CASSKTGEFNQPQHF
13,TRBV12-3/TRBV12-4,TRBJ2-1,many,TRBD2,TGTGCCAGCAGTCCACTAGCGGGGGGTGAGCAGTTCTTC,CASSPLAGGEQFF
15,TRBV5-1,TRBJ2-5,many,NA,TGCGCCAGCAGCTTGGTGGGTAACAAGGAAGAGACCCAGTACTTC,CASSLVGNKEETQYF
14,TRBV12-3/TRBV12-4,TRBJ2-7,NA,NA,TGTGCCAGCAGAGAGGAGACAGGCTCCTACGAGCAGTACTTC,CASREETGSYEQYF
14,TRBV7-9,TRBJ2-7,many,NA,TGTGCCAGCAACGCCGGGACCGTAACCTACGAGCAGTACTTC,CASNAGTVTYEQYF
13,TRBV25-1,TRBJ1-2,NA,TRBD1,TGTGCCAGCACCGACAGGGGGTCGGTTGGCTACACCTTC,CASTDRGSVGYTF
17,TRBV15,TRBJ2-2,few,NA,TGTGCCACCAGCAGATTCCCCCCCCATGAAGACGCCGGGGAGCTGTTTTTT,CATSRFPPHEDAGELFF
13,TRBV11-1,TRBJ2-1,many,NA,TGTGCCAGCAGCTCCCGGACTGACAACGAGCAGTTCTTC,CASSSRTDNEQFF